This T cell receptor (beta chain) was sequenced for a study of T cells in Graves' hyperthyroidism and ophthalmopathy (dated by TCRdb to between 2017 and 2020). Context from the whole study: Peripheral blood was collected at initial diagnosis, before any treatment. A discovery cohort of roughly 96 patients, roughly 43 with Graves' ophthalmopathy and approximately 55 with stable Graves' hyperthyroidism, was used to find distinguishing TCR V-J signatures. Prospective prediction of ophthalmopathy was tested in an independent validation cohort of 18 hyperthyroidism patients and some 17 patients who later progressed to ophthalmopathy. The roughly 91 discovery patients were randomly divided into training and test sets at a 7:3 ratio. Thyroid tissue and blood T-cell repertoires from six Graves' hyperthyroidism patients were also compared in the study. After sampling, hyperthyroidism patients received methimazole starting at 30 mg daily, and ophthalmopathy patients received high-dose intravenous methylprednisolone. The paper reports TCR Vbeta CDR3 sequencing of 130 to 150 peripheral blood samples: around 45 ophthalmopathy, some 80 hyperthyroidism and approximately 17 progressor patients.

What the authors observed across the whole study: Most expanded thyroid clonotypes (frequency above 0.001) were also found in blood, which suggests that blood repertoires may mirror thyroid immune responses. In validation, progression to ophthalmopathy was predicted by the model with around 70% sensitivity and roughly 76% specificity, a median of around 6.5 months before onset. Sample size was not statistically predetermined, and investigators were not blinded to group allocation. In cross-validation, a model built on a 13 V-J signature told ophthalmopathy apart from stable hyperthyroidism with approximately 91% sensitivity and around 83% specificity, and in testing the same model reached 80%/75%.

At least ten counts were recorded for this clonotype. Its binding antigen is unknown. Base qualities are not at hand, and no much larger clone is one base apart. From a lookup of the germline V gene, CDR1 and CDR2 are SGHVS and FQNEAQ. V lost 3 bases and J lost 2 bases, and the count of bases not matched to a germline gene is 4. Including the terminal cysteine and phenylalanine, the CDR3 comprises 15 residues. The only DNA kept is the CDR3, 45 bases in frame from the first base. A patient counted as having stable Graves' hyperthyroidism if no progression to ophthalmopathy occurred over 18 months of follow-up. The hyperthyroidism patients were between 18 and 65 years old and newly diagnosed, with a disease duration of less than 2 months. The study excluded patients with uncontrolled infections, other autoimmune diseases, pregnancy or lactation. Clinical symptoms, serum thyroxine and TRAb, thyroid ultrasound, and orbital computed tomography formed the basis for the diagnoses. PBMCs were isolated from approximately 10 ml of fresh peripheral blood by Ficoll-Paque density gradient centrifugation. Total RNA was extracted using Trizol reagent, and RNA quality was assessed on an Agilent 2100 Bioanalyzer.

TCR beta CDR3 regions were amplified from RNA transcripts. A first-round RT-PCR of the TCR CDR3 used the HTBI primer set with the Qiagen OneStep RT-PCR kit. The libraries were constructed in a second round of multiplex PCR and then size-selected and purified. The libraries were sequenced on an Illumina HiSeq2000 using paired-end 100 bp reads. In the authors' own workflow: Raw data were processed with SOAPnuke, discarding reads with adapters, uncalled bases, mean Phred below 15, or no exact constant-primer or identifier match. High-quality paired reads were merged using COPE v1.2.5, and each unique nucleotide sequence was defined as a clonotype. MiTCR v1.1 was used to align clonotypes to the IMGT TRBV, TRBD and TRBJ reference segments. The analysis included only V-J combinations with a frequency above 0.0001, which together covered roughly 99% of the repertoires. A TCS score was defined as the ratio of F50 (clonal expansion) to E x V (chaos), with BLOSUM62-based TCRdist applied between CDR3 peptides within each V-J. Welch's t-statistics and random forest reduced around 550 V-J features to roughly 13, which were used in a naive Bayes classifier (R e1071). TCRdb reran the public reads through fastp at Q25 and MiXCR, keeping productive beta chains. Rows with a matching CDR3 protein are joined into one entry that keeps the most common DNA and genes. The authors' filters were not applied to this entry. The sample table lists about 620,000 distinct CDR3 sequences, around 15% of them with a count of one. The leading ten clones occupy 3% to 4% of the sample.

The sequencing sample was made of blood. The rearrangement joined TRBV7-8 to TRBJ2-4; 7 central bases correspond to TRBD2. This receptor was identified in a woman aged 30 to 39 with Graves' hyperthyroidism. The CDR3 here reads CASSFGGSPKNIQYF. The nucleotide sequence is given as TGTGCCAGCAGCTTCGGCGGGAGCCCCAAAAACATTCAGTACTTC.